The entry that follows covers one T cell receptor (beta chain) sequence. As handled by the study authors: Estimates of nucleated cell counts were drawn from the amplification of reference gene primers. Clones were read by immunoSEQ multiplex PCR, and TCRdb kept only the in-frame ones, dropping some. V, J and clone size were drawn from that table, and D and trimming were deduced from the DNA. The table includes 250,000 to 300,000 clones, 80% to 90% detected once. The length of the CDR3 is 14 residues. CDR1 MGHRA and CDR2 YSYEKL come from the germline V gene. V dropped 4 bases and J dropped 7 bases, with 17 bases sitting between them. The data were obtained in a study of blood T cell repertoires in COVID-19. Study context: Samples taken during acute and convalescent COVID-19 were collected in the United States, Italy and Spain. The cDNA or gDNA used as material had been derived from T cells, B-cell-depleted T cells, or PBMCs.

Patients from Seattle were sampled longitudinally, starting during active infection. The V and J genes are TRBV4-1 and TRBJ2-7; D is unresolved. The sequence derives from a woman in her 30s with COVID-19, enrolled during active disease. Sequencing was performed on peripheral blood. CDR3 sequence reads: CASSPSSYSLEQYF. Here the CDR3 DNA reads TGCGCCAGCAGCCCCTCCTCTTACAGTTTAGAGCAGTACTTC.